This TCR beta chain was recovered during a study of CD8 T cells in Susac syndrome. Findings and limits, study-wide: The CD4+ T cell repertoires that were profiled in Susac syndrome showed no clonal expansion.

Recently defined diagnostic criteria classed the Susac syndrome patients as definite or probable. Remarks on this clonotype: Its antigen is still unknown.

Random hexamers served to reverse transcribe about 0.5 to 1 ug RNA. An immunoSEQ multiplex PCR generated amplified TCR beta CDR3 products spanning 54 Vbeta and 13 Jbeta. TCRdb reprocessed the immunoSEQ multiplex PCR reads with MiXCR, giving one entry per CDR3 protein. The sample gives 95,000 to 150,000 distinct CDR3 sequences, roughly 95% of which show up once; more than 0.12% is in the top ten. The germline V gene has CDR1 SNHLY and CDR2 FYNNEI. V was trimmed by 7 bases and J by 1 base, leaving 16 bases between them. The CDR3 length is 15 residues. Sequencing input: CD4+ T cells from PBMCs. The receptor was derived from a human donor with Susac syndrome. This chain links TRBV2 with TRBJ2-5; D tentatively reads TRBD1 or TRBD2 (6 bases each). DNA for the CDR3: TGTGCCAGCAAAGCTACGGGGGCACCCCAAGAGACCCAGTACTTC. It encodes CASKATGAPQETQYF.